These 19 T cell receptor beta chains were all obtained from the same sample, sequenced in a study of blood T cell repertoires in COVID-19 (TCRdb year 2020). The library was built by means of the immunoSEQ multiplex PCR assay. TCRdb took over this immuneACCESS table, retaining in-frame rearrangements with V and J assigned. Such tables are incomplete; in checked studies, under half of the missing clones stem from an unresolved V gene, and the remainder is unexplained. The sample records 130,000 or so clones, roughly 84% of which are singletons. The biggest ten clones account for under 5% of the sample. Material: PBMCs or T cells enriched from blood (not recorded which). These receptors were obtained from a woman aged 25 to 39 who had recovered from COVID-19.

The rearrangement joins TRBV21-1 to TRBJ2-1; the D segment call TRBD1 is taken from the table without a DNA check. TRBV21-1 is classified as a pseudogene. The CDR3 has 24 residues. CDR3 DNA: TGTGCCAGCAGCAAACGGGGGCCGAAGAATAGGACAGGGGTCATCCCCCTAGCATACAATGAGCAGTTCTTC. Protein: CASSKRGPKNRTGVIPLAYNEQFF.

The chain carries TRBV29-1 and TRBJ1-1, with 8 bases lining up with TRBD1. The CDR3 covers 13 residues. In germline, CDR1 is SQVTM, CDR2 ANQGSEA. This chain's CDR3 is CSAYRGMNTEAFF. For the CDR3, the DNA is TGCAGTGCGTACAGGGGGATGAACACTGAAGCTTTCTTT.

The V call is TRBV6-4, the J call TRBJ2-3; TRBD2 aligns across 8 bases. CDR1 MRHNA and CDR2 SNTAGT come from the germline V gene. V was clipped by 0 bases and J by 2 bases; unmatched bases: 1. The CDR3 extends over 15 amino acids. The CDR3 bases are TGTGCCAGCAGTGACTCTAGCGGGAACACAGATACGCAGTATTTT. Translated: CASSDSSGNTDTQYF.

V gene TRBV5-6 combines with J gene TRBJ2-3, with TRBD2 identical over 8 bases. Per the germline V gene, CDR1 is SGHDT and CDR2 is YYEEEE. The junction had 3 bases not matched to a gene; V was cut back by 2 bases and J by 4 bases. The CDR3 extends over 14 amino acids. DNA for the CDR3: TGTGCCAGCAGCTTAGCGGGAGTACCAGATACGCAGTATTTT. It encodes CASSLAGVPDTQYF. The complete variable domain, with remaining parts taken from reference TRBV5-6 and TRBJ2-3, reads DAGVTQSPTHLIKTRGQQVTLRCSPKSGHDTVSWYQQALGQGPQFIFQYYEEEERQRGNFPDRFSGHQFPNYSSELNVNALLLGDSALYLCASSLAGVPDTQYFGPGTRLTVL.

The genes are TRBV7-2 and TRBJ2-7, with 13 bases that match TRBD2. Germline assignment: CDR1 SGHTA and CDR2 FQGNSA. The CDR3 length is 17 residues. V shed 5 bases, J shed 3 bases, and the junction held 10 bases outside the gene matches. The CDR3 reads CASSVRGTSGNLYEQYF. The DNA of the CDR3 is TGTGCCAGCAGCGTACGTGGGACTAGCGGGAACCTCTACGAGCAGTACTTC.

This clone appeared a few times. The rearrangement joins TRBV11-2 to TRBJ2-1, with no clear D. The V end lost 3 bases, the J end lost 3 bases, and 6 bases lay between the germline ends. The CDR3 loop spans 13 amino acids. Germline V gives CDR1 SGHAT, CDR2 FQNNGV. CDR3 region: CASSFTGYNEQFF. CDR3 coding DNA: TGTGCCAGCAGCTTTACGGGCTACAATGAGCAGTTCTTC. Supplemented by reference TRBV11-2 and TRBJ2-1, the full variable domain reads EAGVAQSPRYKIIEKRQSVAFWCNPISGHATLYWYQQILGQGPKLLIQFQNNGVVDDSQLPKDRFSAERLKGVDSTLKIQPAKLEDSAVYLCASSFTGYNEQFFGPGTRLTVL.

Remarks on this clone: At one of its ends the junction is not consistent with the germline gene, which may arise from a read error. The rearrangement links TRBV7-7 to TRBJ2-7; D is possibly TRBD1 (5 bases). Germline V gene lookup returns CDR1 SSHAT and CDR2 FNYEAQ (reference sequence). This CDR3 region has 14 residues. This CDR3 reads CASSPPGRAYEQYF. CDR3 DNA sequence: TGTGCTAGCAGCCCGCCCGGCAGGGCCTACGAGCAGTACTTC.

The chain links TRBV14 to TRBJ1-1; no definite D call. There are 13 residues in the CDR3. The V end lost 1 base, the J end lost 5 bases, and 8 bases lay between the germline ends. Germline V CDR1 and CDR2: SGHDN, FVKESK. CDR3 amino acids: CASSQAVLTEAFF. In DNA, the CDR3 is TGTGCCAGCAGCCAAGCGGTTTTAACTGAAGCTTTCTTT.

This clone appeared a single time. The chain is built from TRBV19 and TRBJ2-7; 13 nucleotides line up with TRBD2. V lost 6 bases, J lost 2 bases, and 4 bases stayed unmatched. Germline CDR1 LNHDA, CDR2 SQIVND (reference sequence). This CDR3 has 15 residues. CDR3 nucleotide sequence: TGTGCCAGTAGCCTCGGACTAGCGGGAGCCTACGAGCAGTACTTC. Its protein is CASSLGLAGAYEQYF.

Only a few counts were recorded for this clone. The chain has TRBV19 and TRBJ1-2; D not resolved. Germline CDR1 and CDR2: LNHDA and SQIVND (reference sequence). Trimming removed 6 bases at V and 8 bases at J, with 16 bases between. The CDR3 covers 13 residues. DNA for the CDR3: TGTGCCAGTAGCGGCCAGGCTAAGTGGGGCTACACCTTC. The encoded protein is CASSGQAKWGYTF.

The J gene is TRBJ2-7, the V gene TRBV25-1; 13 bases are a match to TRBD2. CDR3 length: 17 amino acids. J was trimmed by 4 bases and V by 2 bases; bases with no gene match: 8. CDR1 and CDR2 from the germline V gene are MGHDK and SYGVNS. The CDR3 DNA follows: TGTGCCAGCAGTGAAAGTGACGGACTAGCGGGAGTGTACGAGCAGTACTTC. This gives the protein CASSESDGLAGVYEQYF.

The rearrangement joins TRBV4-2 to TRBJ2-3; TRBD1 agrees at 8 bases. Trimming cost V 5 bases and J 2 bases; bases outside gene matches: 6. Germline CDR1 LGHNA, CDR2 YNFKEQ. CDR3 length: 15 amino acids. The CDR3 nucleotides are TGTGCCAGCAGCTCACAGACAGGGGACACAGATACGCAGTATTTT. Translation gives CASSSQTGDTDTQYF.

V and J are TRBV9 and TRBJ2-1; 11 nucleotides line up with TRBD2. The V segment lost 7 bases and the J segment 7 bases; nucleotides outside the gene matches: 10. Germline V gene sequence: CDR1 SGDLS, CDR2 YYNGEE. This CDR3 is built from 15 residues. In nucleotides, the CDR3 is TGTGCCAGCGCTGAGGGCCCTAGCGGGAGGAATGAGCAGTTCTTC. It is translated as CASAEGPSGRNEQFF.

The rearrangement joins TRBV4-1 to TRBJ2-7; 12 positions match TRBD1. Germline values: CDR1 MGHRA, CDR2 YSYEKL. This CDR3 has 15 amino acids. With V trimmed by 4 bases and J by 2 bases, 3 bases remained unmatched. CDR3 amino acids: CASSPGQGAAYEQYF. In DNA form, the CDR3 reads TGCGCCAGCAGCCCGGGACAGGGGGCCGCCTACGAGCAGTACTTC.

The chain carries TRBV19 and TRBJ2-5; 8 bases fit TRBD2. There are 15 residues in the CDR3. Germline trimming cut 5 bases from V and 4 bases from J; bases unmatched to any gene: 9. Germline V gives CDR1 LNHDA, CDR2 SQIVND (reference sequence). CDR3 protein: CASSASGRSGETQYF. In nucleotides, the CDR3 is TGTGCCAGTAGTGCCAGCGGGAGATCGGGAGAGACCCAGTACTTC.

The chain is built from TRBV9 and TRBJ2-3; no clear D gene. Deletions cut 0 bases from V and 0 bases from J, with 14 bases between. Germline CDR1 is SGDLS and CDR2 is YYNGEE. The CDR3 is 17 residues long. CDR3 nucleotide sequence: TGTGCCAGCAGCGTAGAGGCAGGTCTTACTAGCACAGATACGCAGTATTTT. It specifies CASSVEAGLTSTDTQYF.

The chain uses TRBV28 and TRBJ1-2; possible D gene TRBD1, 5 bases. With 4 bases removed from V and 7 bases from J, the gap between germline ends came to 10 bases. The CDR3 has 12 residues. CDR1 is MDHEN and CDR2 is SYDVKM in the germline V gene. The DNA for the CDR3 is TGTGCCAGCAGTTCAAGACAGTTTGGCTACACCTTC. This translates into CASSSRQFGYTF.

The CDR3 loop reads CASRQPTGVGNQPQHF. The CDR3 DNA sequence: TGTGCCAGCAGACAGCCTACAGGGGTAGGGAATCAGCCCCAGCATTTT. The J gene is TRBJ1-5, the V gene TRBV28, with TRBD1 matching over 7 bases. CDR1 MDHEN and CDR2 SYDVKM come from the germline V gene. With 6 bases clipped from V and 4 bases from J, the junction kept 12 bases outside the gene matches. The CDR3 totals 16 residues.

CDR3: CASSFRTGSYEQYF. For the CDR3, the DNA is TGTGCCAGCAGCTTCCGGACAGGGTCCTACGAGCAGTACTTC. The V and J genes are TRBV7-9 and TRBJ2-7; 8 bases line up with TRBD1. J lost 1 base, V lost 3 bases, and 2 bases had no gene match. Per the germline V gene, CDR1 is SEHNR and CDR2 is FQNEAQ (reference sequence). The CDR3 loop spans 14 amino acids.